The 26 T cell receptor beta chains in this list originate from one sample, sequenced in a study of beta chain features in type 1 diabetes. These TCRs' antigens remain unknown. Every isolated RNA sample was fully reverse transcribed, so sequencing captured expressed TCRB transcripts. Method: immunoSEQ multiplex PCR; TCRdb's copy keeps in-frame clones and lacks some. The sample carries some 150,000 clones, approximately 8.7% recorded once. Study findings and constraints: Within each of all four CD4+ subsets, Type 1 diabetes patients had TCRB CDR3s that were moderately but significantly shorter.

The sequencing input was central memory CD4+ T cells from blood. These TCRs come from a woman in her twenties or thirties with type 1 diabetes.

This clone turned up a few times. The rearrangement uses TRBV18 and TRBJ2-4; 9 bases align to TRBD1. The germline CDR1 and CDR2 sequences are KGHSH and LQKENI. Trimming cost V 3 bases and J 5 bases; bases outside gene matches: 5. CDR3 length: 15 amino acids. The CDR3 bases are TGTGCCAGCTCACCTCTGGGACAGGGCGAAAACATTCAGTACTTC. It encodes CASSPLGQGENIQYF.

The rearrangement uses TRBV19 and TRBJ1-3; no firm D call. V was trimmed by 10 bases and J by 11 bases, leaving 24 bases between them. The CDR3 extends over 14 amino acids. Germline CDR1 LNHDA, CDR2 SQIVND (reference sequence). In DNA form, the CDR3 reads TGTGCCACTAAGTACGGGTCTGGTGGCGGCCCCATATATTTT. This codes for CATKYGSGGGPIYF.

This chain connects TRBV9 to TRBJ2-1; possibly TRBD2 for D (5 bases). The CDR3 has 15 residues. Germline lookup yields CDR1 SGDLS and CDR2 YYNGEE. With 5 bases removed from V and 3 bases from J, the gap between germline ends came to 15 bases. CDR3 nucleotide sequence: TGTGCCAGCAGTTTAGCGCCCGCCATCTACAATGAGCAGTTCTTC. It encodes CASSLAPAIYNEQFF.

In this sample, this clone turned up a few times. The V and J genes are TRBV18 and TRBJ2-3, with D perhaps matching TRBD1 (6 bases). CDR1 KGHSH and CDR2 LQKENI come from the germline V gene. Trimming stripped 0 bases from V and 1 base from J, with 11 bases between. The CDR3 has 16 residues. The CDR3 bases are TGTGCCAGCTCACCACCATTAGGGGGTGGCACAGATACGCAGTATTTT. This codes for CASSPPLGGGTDTQYF.

This clone turned up a few times. The rearrangement links TRBV4-2 to TRBJ2-7, with 10 bases aligning to TRBD1. There are 16 residues in the CDR3. V trimming: 4 bases; J trimming: 3 bases; junction bases outside the gene matches: 9. Germline V gene sequence: CDR1 LGHNA, CDR2 YNFKEQ. This CDR3 is CASSREGQGRFYEQYF. The CDR3 bases are TGTGCCAGCAGCCGAGAGGGACAGGGGAGGTTCTACGAGCAGTACTTC.

DNA for the CDR3: TGTGCCAGCAGCTACACCCGCGCCCGGGATTACAATGAGCAGTTCTTC. Its translation is CASSYTRARDYNEQFF. The V call is TRBV5-4, the J call TRBJ2-1; weak D call: TRBD2 (5 bases). Germline V gene lookup returns CDR1 SGHNT and CDR2 YYREEE (reference sequence). The CDR3 loop spans 16 amino acids. Trimming took 3 bases from V and 4 from J, leaving 17 bases between them.

This chain links TRBV6-5 with TRBJ1-5; 9 positions match TRBD1. The V segment lost 5 bases and the J segment 5 bases; nucleotides outside the gene matches: 4. Germline CDR1 and CDR2: MNHEY and SVGAGI. This CDR3 is 14 amino acids long. The CDR3 reads CASSAGQGYQPQHF. CDR3 sequence (DNA): TGTGCCAGCAGTGCCGGACAGGGGTATCAGCCCCAGCATTTT.

This sequence joins TRBV29-1 and TRBJ1-1; 7 nucleotides agree with TRBD1. This CDR3 has 13 amino acids. The germline V gene has CDR1 SQVTM and CDR2 ANQGSEA. V lost 6 bases to trimming and J lost 8 bases; unmatched junction nucleotides: 12. The CDR3 sequence: CSVQSTGLGEAFF. CDR3 coding DNA: TGCAGCGTCCAATCGACAGGGTTAGGGGAAGCTTTCTTT.

This clone has a handful of counts. The V call is TRBV30, the J call TRBJ2-5; TRBD1 is a possible D gene (6 bases). Germline-derived CDR1 and CDR2 are GTSNPN and SVGIG (reference sequence). V was cut by 0 bases and J by 0 bases, with 8 bases left in between. CDR3 size: 14 residues. This CDR3 is CAWSVGGNQETQYF. The CDR3 DNA reads as TGTGCCTGGAGTGTTGGGGGCAACCAAGAGACCCAGTACTTC. The complete variable domain, with remaining parts taken from reference TRBV30 and TRBJ2-5, reads SQTIHQWPATLVQPVGSPLSLECTVEGTSNPNLYWYRQAAGRGLQLLFYSVGIGQISSEVPQNLSASRPQDRQFILSSKKLLLSDSGFYLCAWSVGGNQETQYFGPGTRLLVL.

The V gene is TRBV4-1, the J gene TRBJ2-2, with D perhaps matching TRBD1 (6 bases). Germline V gene data show CDR1 as MGHRA and CDR2 as YSYEKL. With 1 base removed from V and 0 bases from J, the gap between germline ends came to 6 bases. The CDR3 spans 15 residues. CDR3 DNA sequence: TGCGCCAGCAGCCAAGGGACAGCGAACACCGGGGAGCTGTTTTTT. The encoded protein is CASSQGTANTGELFF.

The chain recombines TRBV2 with TRBJ2-3; the match to TRBD2 covers 7 bases. Germline CDR1 reads SNHLY; CDR2 reads FYNNEI. The V gene end was trimmed by 7 bases and the J gene end by 6 bases; junction bases not matched to a gene: 10. The CDR3 consists of 14 residues. The CDR3 bases are TGTGCCAGCACAGTAATGGCGGGAGACGATACGCAGTATTTT. Translating it yields CASTVMAGDDTQYF.

The sample holds a few counts of this clone. The V call is TRBV30, the J call TRBJ2-7; 7 nucleotides agree with TRBD1. The CDR3 sequence is 11 residues long. V shed 5 bases and J 2 bases; nucleotides not matched to a gene: 0. Germline CDR1 is GTSNPN and CDR2 is SVGIG (reference sequence). The CDR3 DNA reads as TGTGCCTGGGACAGGGCCTACGAGCAGTACTTC. Its protein product is CAWDRAYEQYF. Complete variable domain (other parts from reference TRBV30 and TRBJ2-7): SQTIHQWPATLVQPVGSPLSLECTVEGTSNPNLYWYRQAAGRGLQLLFYSVGIGQISSEVPQNLSASRPQDRQFILSSKKLLLSDSGFYLCAWDRAYEQYFGPGTRLTVT.

This clone has at least ten counts. The chain combines TRBV6-1 with TRBJ1-4; D is perhaps TRBD1 (6 bases). Germline V CDR1 and CDR2: MNHNS, SASEGT. Trimming left V 10 bases short and J 5 bases short, with 11 bases between. The CDR3 contains 12 residues. CDR3 loop: CATQGPNEKLFF. In nucleotides, the CDR3 is TGTGCCACACAGGGACCAAATGAAAAACTGTTTTTT.

The genes are TRBV7-3 and TRBJ2-1; D not resolved. This CDR3 region has 14 residues. V lost 1 base and J lost 5, with 9 bases in between. Germline V lookup: CDR1 SGHTA, CDR2 FQGTGA. CDR3 coding DNA: TGTGCCAGCAGCTTAATATCGGAGAACAATGAGCAGTTCTTC. Amino acid sequence: CASSLISENNEQFF.

The J gene is TRBJ2-7, the V gene TRBV6-5; D is perhaps TRBD1 (6 bases). Trimming pared 5 bases from V and 3 bases from J, leaving 17 bases between. Per the germline V gene, CDR1 is MNHEY and CDR2 is SVGAGI. The CDR3 runs to 15 residues. This chain's CDR3 is CASSRPDRRNYEQYF. In nucleotides, the CDR3 is TGTGCCAGCAGTCGACCGGACAGAAGAAACTACGAGCAGTACTTC.

This clone was detected a few times. The J gene is TRBJ2-5, the V gene TRBV5-1; perhaps TRBD2 as D (7 bases). Per the germline V gene, CDR1 is SGHRS and CDR2 is YFSETQ. V lost 3 bases and J 3 bases, leaving 21 bases between the germline ends. The CDR3 is 17 residues long. The CDR3 DNA reads as TGCGCCAGCAGCTCCACCGGGGGGCGGGAGCTAAAAGAGACCCAGTACTTC. Amino acid sequence: CASSSTGGRELKETQYF.

This sequence joins TRBV7-2 and TRBJ1-1, with a weak D call TRBD1 (6 bases). Trimming removed 8 bases from V and 1 base from J, with 14 bases in between. Germline CDR1 is SGHTA and CDR2 is FQGNSA. The CDR3 contains 14 residues. CDR3 residues: CASHRGGANTEAFF. As DNA, the CDR3 is TGTGCCAGCCATCGAGGGGGGGCGAACACTGAAGCTTTCTTT.

The J gene is TRBJ1-2, the V gene TRBV7-9, with no clear D. V was clipped by 4 bases and J by 5 bases, with 8 bases between them. CDR3 length equals 12 residues. Germline CDR1 SEHNR, CDR2 FQNEAQ (reference sequence). The chain's CDR3 is CASSSGLYGYTF. CDR3 coding DNA: TGTGCCAGCAGCTCCGGTTTATATGGCTACACCTTC.

CDR3 residues: CASSLAPAGGSGTQYF. CDR3 DNA sequence: TGCGCCAGCAGCTTGGCACCAGCGGGAGGGAGTGGTACGCAGTATTTT. The J gene is TRBJ2-3, the V gene TRBV5-1, with 10 bases matching TRBD2. This CDR3 region has 16 residues. CDR1 and CDR2 from the germline V gene are SGHRS and YFSETQ. V shed 0 bases and J 8 bases; nucleotides not matched to a gene: 9.

This clone has just a few counts. J is TRBJ1-2 and V is TRBV9; a weak D match, TRBD1 (5 bases). Trimming stripped 4 bases from V and 5 bases from J, with 12 bases between. The CDR3 is 13 residues long. Germline CDR1 is SGDLS and CDR2 is YYNGEE. The CDR3 DNA reads TGTGCCAGCAGCCCAGGTCGGGGGTATGGCTACACCTTC. Its protein is CASSPGRGYGYTF. The full variable domain, with the rest looked up from reference TRBV9 and TRBJ1-2, is DSGVTQTPKHLITATGQRVTLRCSPRSGDLSVYWYQQSLDQGLQFLIQYYNGEERAKGNILERFSAQQFPDLHSELNLSSLELGDSALYFCASSPGRGYGYTFGSGTRLTVV.

This clone was found a few times. The chain links TRBV7-6 to TRBJ2-1; D might be TRBD2 (5 bases). Per germline, CDR1 SGHVS and CDR2 FNYEAQ. This CDR3 spans 15 amino acids. V lost 1 base and J lost 0, with 7 bases in between. CDR3 residues: CASSLVALSYNEQFF. The CDR3 coding sequence is TGTGCCAGCAGCTTAGTAGCGCTCTCCTACAATGAGCAGTTCTTC.

The V gene is TRBV30, the J gene TRBJ2-7; D possibly corresponds to TRBD2 (6 bases). CDR1 and CDR2 (germline): GTSNPN, SVGIG (reference sequence). V was trimmed by 3 bases and J by 12 bases, leaving 15 bases between them. CDR3 length: 11 residues. The CDR3: CAWSWGESLYF. The CDR3 nucleotides are TGTGCCTGGAGCTGGGGGGAAAGTTTGTACTTC.

This clone has just a few counts. Other DNA variants within this sample encode the same CDR3. The chain uses TRBV28 and TRBJ1-1; tentatively, D is TRBD1 (5 bases). The CDR3 is 13 amino acids. V dropped 4 bases and J dropped 1 base, with 7 bases sitting between them. CDR1 is MDHEN, CDR2 SYDVKM, per germline. CDR3 residues: CASSSGQNTEAFF. As DNA, the CDR3 is TGTGCCAGCAGTTCAGGACAGAACACTGAAGCTTTCTTT.

The sample holds a few counts of this clone. J is TRBJ1-2 and V is TRBV5-1, with a possible D match to TRBD1 (5 bases). The CDR3 covers 14 residues. V dropped 6 bases and J dropped 4 bases, with 16 bases sitting between them. Germline lookup yields CDR1 SGHRS and CDR2 YFSETQ. The CDR3 DNA sequence: TGCGCCAGCAACACTGACGGGGGTTCCTATGGCTACACCTTC. It encodes CASNTDGGSYGYTF.

CDR3: CASSDGTGLTGELFF. DNA for the CDR3: TGTGCCAGCAGCGATGGGACAGGGTTGACCGGGGAGCTGTTTTTT. The genes are TRBV27 and TRBJ2-2; TRBD1 matches 9 bases. V lost 6 bases, J lost 5 bases, and 7 bases stayed unmatched. Per germline, CDR1 MNHEY and CDR2 SMNVEV (reference sequence). This CDR3 is built from 15 residues.

This clone has just a few counts. The V and J genes are TRBV30 and TRBJ1-5; a weak D match, TRBD1 (5 bases). V lost 5 bases, J lost 7 bases, and 12 bases lay in between. The CDR3 runs 12 residues. Germline CDR1 GTSNPN, CDR2 SVGIG (reference sequence). For the CDR3, the DNA is TGTGCCTGGGGTCAGGGCGGCCAGCCCCAGCATTTT. Amino acids: CAWGQGGQPQHF.